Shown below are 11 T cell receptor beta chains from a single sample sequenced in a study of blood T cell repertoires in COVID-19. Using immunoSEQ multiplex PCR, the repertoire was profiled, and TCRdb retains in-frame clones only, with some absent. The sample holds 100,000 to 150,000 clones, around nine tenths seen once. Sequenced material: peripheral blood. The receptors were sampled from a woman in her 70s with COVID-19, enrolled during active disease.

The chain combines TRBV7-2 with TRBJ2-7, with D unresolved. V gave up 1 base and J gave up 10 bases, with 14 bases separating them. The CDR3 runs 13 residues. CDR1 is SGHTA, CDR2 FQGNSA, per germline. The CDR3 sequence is CASSLGQFVTQYF. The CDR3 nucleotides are TGTGCCAGCAGCTTAGGGCAATTTGTCACCCAGTACTTC.

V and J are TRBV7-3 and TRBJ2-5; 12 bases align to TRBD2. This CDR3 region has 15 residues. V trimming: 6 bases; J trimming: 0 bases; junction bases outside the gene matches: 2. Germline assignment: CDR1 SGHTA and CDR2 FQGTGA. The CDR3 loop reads CASSWTSGNQETQYF. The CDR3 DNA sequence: TGTGCCAGCAGTTGGACTAGCGGGAACCAAGAGACCCAGTACTTC.

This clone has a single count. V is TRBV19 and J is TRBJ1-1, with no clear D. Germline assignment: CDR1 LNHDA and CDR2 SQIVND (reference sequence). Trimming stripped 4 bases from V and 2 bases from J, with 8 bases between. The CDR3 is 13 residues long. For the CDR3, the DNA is TGTGCCAGTAGTAACCAGGCTAACACTGAAGCTTTCTTT. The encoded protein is CASSNQANTEAFF.

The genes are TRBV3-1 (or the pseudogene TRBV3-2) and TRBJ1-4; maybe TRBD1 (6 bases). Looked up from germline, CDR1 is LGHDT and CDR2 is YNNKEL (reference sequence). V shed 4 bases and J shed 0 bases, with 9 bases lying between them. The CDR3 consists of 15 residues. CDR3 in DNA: TGTGCCAGCAGCCTATCAGGGGCAACTAATGAAAAACTGTTTTTT. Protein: CASSLSGATNEKLFF.

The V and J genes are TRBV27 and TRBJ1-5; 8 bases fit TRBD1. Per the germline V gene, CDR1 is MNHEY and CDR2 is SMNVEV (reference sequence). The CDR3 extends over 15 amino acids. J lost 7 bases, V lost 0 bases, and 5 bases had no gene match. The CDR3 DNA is TGTGCCAGCAGTTTATCGGGGACAGGAGGCCAGCCCCAGCATTTT. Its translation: CASSLSGTGGQPQHF.

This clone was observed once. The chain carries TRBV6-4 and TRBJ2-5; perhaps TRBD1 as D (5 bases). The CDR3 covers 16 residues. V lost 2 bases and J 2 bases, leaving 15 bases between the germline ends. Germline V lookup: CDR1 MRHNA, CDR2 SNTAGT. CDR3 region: CASSDPAVRQQETQYF. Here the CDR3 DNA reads TGTGCCAGCAGTGACCCAGCCGTGAGACAGCAAGAGACCCAGTACTTC.

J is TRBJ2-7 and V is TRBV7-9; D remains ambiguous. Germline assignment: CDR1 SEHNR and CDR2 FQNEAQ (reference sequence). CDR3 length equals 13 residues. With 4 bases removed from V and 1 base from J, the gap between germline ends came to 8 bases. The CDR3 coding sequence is TGTGCCAGCAGCTCACAGATTTCCTACGAGCAGTACTTC. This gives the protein CASSSQISYEQYF. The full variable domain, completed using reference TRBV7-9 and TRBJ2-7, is DTGVSQNPRHKITKRGQNVTFRCDPISEHNRLYWYRQTLGQGPEFLTYFQNEAQLEKSRLLSDRFSAERPKGSFSTLEIQRTEQGDSAMYLCASSSQISYEQYFGPGTRLTVT.

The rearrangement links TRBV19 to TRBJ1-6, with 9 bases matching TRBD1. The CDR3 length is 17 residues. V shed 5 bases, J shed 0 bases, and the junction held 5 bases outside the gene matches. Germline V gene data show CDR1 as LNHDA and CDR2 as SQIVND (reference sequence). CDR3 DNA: TGTGCCAGTAGTGTGGGACAGGGCCACTCCTATAATTCACCCCTCCACTTT. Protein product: CASSVGQGHSYNSPLHF.

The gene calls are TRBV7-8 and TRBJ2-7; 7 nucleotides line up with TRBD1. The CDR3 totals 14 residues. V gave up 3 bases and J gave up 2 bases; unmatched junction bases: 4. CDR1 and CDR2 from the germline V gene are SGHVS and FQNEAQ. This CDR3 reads CASSFEGAAYEQYF. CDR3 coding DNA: TGTGCCAGCAGCTTCGAGGGGGCCGCCTACGAGCAGTACTTC.

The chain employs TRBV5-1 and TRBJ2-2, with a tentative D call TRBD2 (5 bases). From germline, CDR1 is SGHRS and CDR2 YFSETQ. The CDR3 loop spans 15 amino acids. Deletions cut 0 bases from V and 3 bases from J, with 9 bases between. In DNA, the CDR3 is TGCGCCAGCAGCTTGGATGGGAGATACACCGGGGAGCTGTTTTTT. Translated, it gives CASSLDGRYTGELFF.

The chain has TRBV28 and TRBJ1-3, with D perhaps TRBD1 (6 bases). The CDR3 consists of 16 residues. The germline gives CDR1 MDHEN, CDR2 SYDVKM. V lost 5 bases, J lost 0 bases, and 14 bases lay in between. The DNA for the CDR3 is TGTGCCAGCAGTCTGCCCGGACAGATCTCTGGAAACACCATATATTTT. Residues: CASSLPGQISGNTIYF.